This TCR beta chain appears in the sequencing data of a study of PD-1 blockade in classical Hodgkin lymphoma. Overall study: The study gave patients nivolumab 3 mg/kg intravenously every 2 weeks. Whole-study results and caveats: By cycle point C4D1, TCR diversity had risen significantly in CD4+ cells (but not CD8+ cells). Complete responders entered with baseline diversity on par with newly diagnosed patients, the results showed. Newly diagnosed patients had baseline TCR diversity that was reportedly lower than that of healthy donors.

The time point here: cycle 4 day 1 (C4D1), after six to seven weeks of nivolumab. All patients relapsed after autologous stem cell transplantation, and brentuximab vedotin exposure varied. The table came from immunoSEQ multiplex PCR; TCRdb's copy has only in-frame clones and leaves some out. The sample lists about 25,000 clones, roughly 76% occurring once. The CDR3 loop spans 15 amino acids. The junction had 10 bases not matched to a gene; V was cut back by 6 bases and J by 4 bases. Germline V CDR1 and CDR2: MDHEN, SYDVKM. This clone was found once. The antigen remains unidentified. The genes are TRBV28 and TRBJ2-7; 9 bases agree with TRBD1. This specimen consisted of peripheral blood mononuclear cells (PBMCs), obtained before the fourth cycle of nivolumab. This receptor was identified in a human donor with classical Hodgkin lymphoma. CDR3 in amino acids: CASSRNTGGWYEQYF. The CDR3 bases are TGTGCCAGCAGCCGCAATACAGGGGGCTGGTACGAGCAGTACTTC.